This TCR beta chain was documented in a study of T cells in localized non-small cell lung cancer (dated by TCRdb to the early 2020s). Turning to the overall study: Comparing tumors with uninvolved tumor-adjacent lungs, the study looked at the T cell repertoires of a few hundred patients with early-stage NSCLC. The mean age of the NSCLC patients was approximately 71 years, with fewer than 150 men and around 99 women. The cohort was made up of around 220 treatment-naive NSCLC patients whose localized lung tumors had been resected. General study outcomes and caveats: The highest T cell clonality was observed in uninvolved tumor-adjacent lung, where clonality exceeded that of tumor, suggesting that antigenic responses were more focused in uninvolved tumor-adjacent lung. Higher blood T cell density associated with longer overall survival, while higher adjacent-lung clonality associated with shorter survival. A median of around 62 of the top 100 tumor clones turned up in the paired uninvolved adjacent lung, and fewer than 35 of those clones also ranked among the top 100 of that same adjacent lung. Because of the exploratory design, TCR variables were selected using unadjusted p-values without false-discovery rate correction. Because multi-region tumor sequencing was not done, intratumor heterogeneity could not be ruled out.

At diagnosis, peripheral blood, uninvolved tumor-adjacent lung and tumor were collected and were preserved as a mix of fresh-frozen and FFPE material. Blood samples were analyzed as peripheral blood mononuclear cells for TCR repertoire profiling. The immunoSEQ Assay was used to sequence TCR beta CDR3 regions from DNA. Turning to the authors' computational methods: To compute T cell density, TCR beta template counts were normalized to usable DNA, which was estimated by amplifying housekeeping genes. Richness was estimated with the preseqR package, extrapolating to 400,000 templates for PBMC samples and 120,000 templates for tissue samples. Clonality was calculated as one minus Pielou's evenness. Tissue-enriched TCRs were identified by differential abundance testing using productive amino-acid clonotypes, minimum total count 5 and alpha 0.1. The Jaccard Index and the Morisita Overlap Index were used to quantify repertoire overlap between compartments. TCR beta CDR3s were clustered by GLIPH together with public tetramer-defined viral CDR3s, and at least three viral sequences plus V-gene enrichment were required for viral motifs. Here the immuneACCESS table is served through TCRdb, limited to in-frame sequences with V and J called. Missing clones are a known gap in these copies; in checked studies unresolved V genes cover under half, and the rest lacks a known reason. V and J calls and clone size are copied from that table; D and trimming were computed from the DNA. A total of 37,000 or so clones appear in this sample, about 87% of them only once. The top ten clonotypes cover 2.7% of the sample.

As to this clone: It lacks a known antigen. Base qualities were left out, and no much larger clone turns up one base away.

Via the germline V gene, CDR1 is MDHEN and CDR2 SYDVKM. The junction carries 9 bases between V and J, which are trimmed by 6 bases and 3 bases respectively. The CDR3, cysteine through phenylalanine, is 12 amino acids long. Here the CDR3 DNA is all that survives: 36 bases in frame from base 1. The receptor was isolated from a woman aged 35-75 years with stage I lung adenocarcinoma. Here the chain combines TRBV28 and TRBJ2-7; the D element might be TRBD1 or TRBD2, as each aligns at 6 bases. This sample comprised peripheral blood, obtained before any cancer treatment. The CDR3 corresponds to CASRKGGYEQYF. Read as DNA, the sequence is TGTGCCAGCAGGAAGGGGGGCTACGAGCAGTACTTC.